This record concerns one T cell receptor (beta chain) sequence. There are a few counts of this clonotype. Its antigen is unknown. The input lacks base qualities; no much larger clone sits a single base away. V and J lose 3 bases and 0 bases, and a span of 15 bases separates them. The CDR3 has 15 amino acids, counting the end cysteine and phenylalanine. Just CDR3 DNA is preserved here, 45 bases in frame from base 1. CDR1 DFQATT and CDR2 SNEGSKA were looked up in the germline V gene (reference sequence). Patients with ophthalmopathy had moderately to severely active disease, with a Clinical Activity Score of 3 or more, a NOSPECS grade of 4 or more, and a disease duration of less than 3 months. Anyone with other autoimmune diseases, uncontrolled infections, pregnancy or lactation was excluded from the study. Diagnosis relied on clinical symptoms, serum thyroxine, TRAb, thyroid ultrasound and orbital computed tomography. PBMCs were isolated from approximately 10 ml of fresh peripheral blood by Ficoll-Paque density gradient centrifugation. Trizol reagent was used to extract the total RNA, and its quality was then checked on an Agilent 2100 Bioanalyzer.

This entry comes from a study of Graves' ophthalmopathy and Graves' hyperthyroidism (dated by TCRdb to the late 2010s). A note on the overall study: Peripheral blood was collected before any treatment was given, at the time of initial diagnosis. To tell Graves' ophthalmopathy apart from Graves' hyperthyroidism, and to predict which patients would progress to ophthalmopathy, the study relied on TCR beta repertoire signatures. In total, approximately 140 blood samples were TCR-sequenced: 43 ophthalmopathy, some 80 hyperthyroidism and approximately 17 hyperthyroidism-to-ophthalmopathy patients. A discovery set of 100 patients (about 45 ophthalmopathy, about 55 stable hyperthyroidism) was enrolled to explore V-J signatures distinguishing ophthalmopathy from hyperthyroidism. An independent validation cohort comprised under 20 hyperthyroidism patients and 15 to 17 patients who later progressed from hyperthyroidism to ophthalmopathy. In a handful of hyperthyroidism patients, the T-cell repertoire of thyroid tissue was compared with the T-cell repertoire of blood. After sampling, hyperthyroidism patients received methimazole starting at 30 mg daily, and ophthalmopathy patients received high-dose intravenous methylprednisolone.

TCR beta CDR3 regions were amplified from RNA transcripts for repertoire sequencing. The first round of RT-PCR was done with HTBI primers and the Qiagen OneStep RT-PCR kit, and was followed by a second round of multiplex PCR, then size selection and purification. The libraries underwent paired-end sequencing with 100 bp reads on an Illumina HiSeq2000. For the original study's pipeline: Reads were processed with SOAPnuke, discarding reads with adapters, uncalled bases, mean Phred below 15, or no exact constant-primer or identifier match. COPE v1.2.5 was used to merge high-quality paired reads. Unique nucleotide sequences were defined as clonotypes and aligned to IMGT TRB V, D and J references using MiTCR v1.1. The analysis was limited to V-J combinations with a frequency above 0.0001, which together covered 99% to 99.2% of the repertoires. For each V-J combination, a TCR clonal expansion and chaos score was defined as the ratio of F50 clonal expansion to chaos observed in the TCRdist matrix. Welch's t-statistics and random forest were used to narrow the features down to more than 10 V-J combinations, which were then fed into a naive Bayes classifier. The similarity between thyroid and blood repertoires was quantified using the Morisita-Horn index. TCRdb ran its own pipeline on the public reads, namely fastp trimming at Q25 and MiXCR clone calling, and kept in-frame beta chains. Every CDR3 protein is listed once, alongside the most common genes and DNA of its rows. The authors' filters were not applied to this entry. The sample includes 200,000 to 300,000 distinct CDR3 sequences, with about 47% observed a single time. The ten largest clones take up approximately 51% of the sample.

Study-wide conclusions, independent of this receptor: In validation, the model predicted ophthalmopathy progression with 55% to 71% sensitivity and roughly 78% specificity; around twelve predicted patients were CT-confirmed with GO in a median of around 6.5 months. No statistical method was used to predetermine the sample size, and group allocation was not hidden from the investigators. Among expanded thyroid clonotypes with frequency above 0.001, most also showed up in blood, which suggests that blood repertoires may reflect the thyroid immune response. Ophthalmopathy was separated from stable hyperthyroidism by the 13-signature model with 85% to 90% sensitivity and 81% to 84% specificity in cross-validation and with 80%/75% in the test set.

The sequenced material came from peripheral blood. Here the chain combines TRBV20-1 and TRBJ2-7, with an unclear D gene assignment. The sequence was collected from an adult man with Graves' ophthalmopathy. The CDR3 protein: CSARGDGLLSYEQYF. In nucleotides, the sequence is TGCAGTGCTAGGGGCGACGGATTACTCTCCTACGAGCAGTACTTC.